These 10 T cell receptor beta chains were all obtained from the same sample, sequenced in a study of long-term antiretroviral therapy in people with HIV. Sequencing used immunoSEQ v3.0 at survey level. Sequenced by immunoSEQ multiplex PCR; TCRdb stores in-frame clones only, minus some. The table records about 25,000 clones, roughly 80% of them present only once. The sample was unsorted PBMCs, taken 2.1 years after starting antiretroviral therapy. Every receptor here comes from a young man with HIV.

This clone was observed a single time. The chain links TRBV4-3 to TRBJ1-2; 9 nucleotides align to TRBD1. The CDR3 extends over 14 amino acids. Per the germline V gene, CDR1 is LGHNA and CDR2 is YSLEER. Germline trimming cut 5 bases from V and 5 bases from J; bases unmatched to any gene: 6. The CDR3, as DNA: TGCGCCAGCAGCTCGGACAGGGGAGGTTATGGCTACACCTTC. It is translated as CASSSDRGGYGYTF.

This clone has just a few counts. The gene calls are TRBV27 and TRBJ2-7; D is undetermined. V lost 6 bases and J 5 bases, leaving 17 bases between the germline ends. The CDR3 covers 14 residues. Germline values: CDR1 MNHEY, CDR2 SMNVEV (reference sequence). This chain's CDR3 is CASSPLLGNHEQYF. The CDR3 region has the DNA TGTGCCAGCAGCCCTCTCCTAGGTAACCACGAGCAGTACTTC.

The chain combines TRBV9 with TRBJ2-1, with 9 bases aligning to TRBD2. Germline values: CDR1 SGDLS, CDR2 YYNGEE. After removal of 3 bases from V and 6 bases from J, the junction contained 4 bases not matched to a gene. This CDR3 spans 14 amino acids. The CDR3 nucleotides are TGTGCCAGCAGCGCTAGCGGGGTTTTCAATGAGCAGTTCTTC. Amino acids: CASSASGVFNEQFF.

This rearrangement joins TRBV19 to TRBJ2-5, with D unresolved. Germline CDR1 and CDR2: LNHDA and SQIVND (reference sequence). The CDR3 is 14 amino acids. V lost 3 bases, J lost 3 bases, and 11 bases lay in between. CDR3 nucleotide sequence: TGTGCCAGTAGTATGGCGCGGAGCGAAGAGACCCAGTACTTC. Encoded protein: CASSMARSEETQYF.

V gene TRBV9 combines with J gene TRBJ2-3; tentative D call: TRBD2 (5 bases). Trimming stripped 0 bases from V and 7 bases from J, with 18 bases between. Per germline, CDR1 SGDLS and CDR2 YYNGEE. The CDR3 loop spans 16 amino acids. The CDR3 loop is CASSVGGGKGLHTQYF. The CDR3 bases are TGTGCCAGCAGCGTAGGAGGAGGAAAAGGCCTGCATACGCAGTATTTT.

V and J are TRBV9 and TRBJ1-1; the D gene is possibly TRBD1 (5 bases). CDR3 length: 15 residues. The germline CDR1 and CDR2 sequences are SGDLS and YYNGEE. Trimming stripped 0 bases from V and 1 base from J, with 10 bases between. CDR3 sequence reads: CASSVDFQGNTEAFF. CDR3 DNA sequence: TGTGCCAGCAGCGTAGATTTTCAGGGGAACACTGAAGCTTTCTTT.

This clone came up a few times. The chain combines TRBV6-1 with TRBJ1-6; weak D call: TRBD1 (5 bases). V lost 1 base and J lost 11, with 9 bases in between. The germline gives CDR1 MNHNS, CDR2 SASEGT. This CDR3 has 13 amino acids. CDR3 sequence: CASSEENRTPLHF. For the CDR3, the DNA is TGTGCCAGCAGTGAAGAGAACAGGACACCCCTCCACTTT.

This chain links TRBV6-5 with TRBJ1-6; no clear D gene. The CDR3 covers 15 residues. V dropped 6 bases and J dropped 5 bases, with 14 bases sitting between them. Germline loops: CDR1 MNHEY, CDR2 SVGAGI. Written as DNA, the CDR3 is TGTGCCAGCAGCGCCGGCCGTGGGGATAATTCACCCCTCCACTTT. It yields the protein CASSAGRGDNSPLHF.

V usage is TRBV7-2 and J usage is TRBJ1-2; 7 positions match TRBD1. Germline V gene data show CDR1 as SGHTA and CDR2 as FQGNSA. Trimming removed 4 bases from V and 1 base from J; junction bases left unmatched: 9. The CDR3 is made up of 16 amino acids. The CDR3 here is CASSSRGDSFNYGYTF. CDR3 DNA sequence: TGTGCCAGCAGCTCCCGAGGGGACAGTTTTAACTATGGCTACACCTTC.

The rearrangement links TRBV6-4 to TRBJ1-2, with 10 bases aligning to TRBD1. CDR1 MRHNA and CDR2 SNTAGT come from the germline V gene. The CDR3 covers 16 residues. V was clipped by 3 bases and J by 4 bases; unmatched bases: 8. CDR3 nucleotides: TGTGCCAGCAGTGAAGGGACAGGGGTATGGATCTATGGCTACACCTTC. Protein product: CASSEGTGVWIYGYTF.